These 32 T cell receptor beta chains originate from one sample sequenced in a study of shared clonotypes between healthy human individuals. Sequencing was performed with immunoSEQ multiplex PCR; in TCRdb, only in-frame clones are kept and a portion is missing. The table lists fewer than 2.5 million clones, 93% of them singletons. Material for sequencing was naive CD4+ T cells from PBMCs. Specified subset: CD45RA+ positively selected. Receptors originate from a young man in good health. Some clones in this sample may be carry-over from other donors' samples.

This clone occurred once. Here the CDR3 reads CASSQDWQGTYEQYF. The CDR3 DNA reads TGCGCCAGCAGCCAAGATTGGCAGGGAACCTACGAGCAGTACTTC. V usage is TRBV4-1 and J usage is TRBJ2-7; a weak D match, TRBD1 (5 bases). The germline CDR1 and CDR2 sequences are MGHRA and YSYEKL. This CDR3 comprises 15 residues. The ends were cut back, 0 bases at V and 2 bases at J, with 11 bases in the middle.

V is TRBV2 and J is TRBJ2-5; TRBD1 might be the D (5 bases). Germline V gene sequence: CDR1 SNHLY, CDR2 FYNNEI. The ends were cut back, 6 bases at V and 0 bases at J, with 23 bases in the middle. The CDR3 spans 18 residues. Here the CDR3 reads CASRSTSTAAFNQETQYF. DNA of the CDR3: TGTGCCAGCAGGAGTACCTCGACAGCTGCGTTTAACCAAGAGACCCAGTACTTC.

In DNA, the CDR3 is TGTGCCAGCAGCCCCGACAGTCGGAACACTGAAGCTTTCTTT. Protein product: CASSPDSRNTEAFF. This rearrangement joins TRBV7-9 to TRBJ1-1; maybe TRBD1 (5 bases). V dropped 5 bases and J dropped 1 base, with 11 bases sitting between them. CDR3 length: 14 amino acids. Germline V gives CDR1 SEHNR, CDR2 FQNEAQ (reference sequence).

CDR3 bases: TGCGCCAGCAGCTTGGACGGGCGCAATGAGCAGTTCTTC. Amino acid sequence: CASSLDGRNEQFF. The chain combines TRBV5-1 with TRBJ2-1; no firm D call. V lost 0 bases to trimming and J lost 6 bases, with 7 bases between them. Germline values: CDR1 SGHRS, CDR2 YFSETQ. CDR3 length: 13 amino acids.

The CDR3 sequence: CASSYSGWDAEQYF. In nucleotides, the CDR3 is TGTGCCAGCAGTTACTCCGGGTGGGACGCCGAGCAGTACTTC. The chain recombines TRBV6-5 with TRBJ2-7; D is tentatively TRBD1 or TRBD2 (5 bases each). The CDR3 is made up of 14 amino acids. The germline gives CDR1 MNHEY, CDR2 SVGAGI. V was cut by 0 bases and J by 6 bases, with 12 bases left in between.

This rearrangement joins TRBV6-5 to TRBJ1-1, with unresolved D. The CDR3 spans 13 residues. Trimming removed 5 bases at V and 11 bases at J, with 18 bases between. From germline, CDR1 is MNHEY and CDR2 SVGAGI. The CDR3 nucleotides read TGTGCCAGCAGTGAATCACATCCTCCCGGCGCTTTCTTT. Translated, it gives CASSESHPPGAFF.

The chain uses TRBV9 and TRBJ1-3, with 7 bases identical to TRBD1. Trimming removed 3 bases from V and 3 bases from J; junction bases left unmatched: 6. This CDR3 region has 15 residues. The germline V gene has CDR1 SGDLS and CDR2 YYNGEE. In DNA, the CDR3 is TGTGCCAGCAGCGCAACAGGGGTGGGTGGAAACACCATATATTTT. Encoded protein: CASSATGVGGNTIYF.

The rearrangement links TRBV6-6 to TRBJ2-1, with D possibly TRBD2 on 5 matching bases. CDR1 MNHNY and CDR2 SVGAGI come from the germline V gene (reference sequence). This CDR3 contains 14 residues. Deletions cut 6 bases from V and 9 bases from J, with 18 bases between. The CDR3 nucleotides are TGTGCCAGCAGGCCCCCAAAAGGAAGCGGTGAGCAGTTCTTC. Translation gives CASRPPKGSGEQFF.

This clone is a singleton in its sample. J is TRBJ1-6 and V is TRBV30, with a possible D match to TRBD1 (6 bases). Germline V CDR1 and CDR2: GTSNPN, SVGIG (reference sequence). The V end lost 4 bases, the J end lost 7 bases, and 17 bases lay between the germline ends. The CDR3 spans 15 residues. CDR3: CAWIRRGAPNSPLHF. In nucleotides, the CDR3 is TGTGCCTGGATTCGTAGGGGGGCACCGAATTCACCCCTCCACTTT.

This rearrangement joins TRBV7-6 to TRBJ2-3, with D maybe TRBD2 (5 bases). The germline V gene has CDR1 SGHVS and CDR2 FNYEAQ. V lost 2 bases and J lost 8, with 14 bases in between. This CDR3 spans 14 amino acids. CDR3 DNA sequence: TGTGCCAGCAGCTTAAACCGGGCAAGCGGTACGCAGTATTTT. Translated, it gives CASSLNRASGTQYF.

This clone has a handful of counts. The genes are TRBV7-2 and TRBJ1-1; perhaps TRBD1 as D (6 bases). CDR1 and CDR2 (germline): SGHTA, FQGNSA. V was shortened by 2 bases and J by 3 bases, with 13 bases between the two germline ends. The CDR3 extends over 15 amino acids. The CDR3 DNA follows: TGTGCCAGCAGCTTAACACCTCACAGGGACACTGAAGCTTTCTTT. This encodes CASSLTPHRDTEAFF.

This clone was counted a single time. The J gene is TRBJ2-2, the V gene TRBV6-5; the D call may be TRBD1 or TRBD2 (5 bases each). V gave up 7 bases and J gave up 3 bases, with 9 bases separating them. This CDR3 has 13 residues. Germline CDR1 and CDR2: MNHEY and SVGAGI. The CDR3 bases are TGTGCCAGCAAGCGAGGGGACACCGGGGAGCTGTTTTTT. Protein: CASKRGDTGELFF.

The chain combines TRBV7-2 with TRBJ2-7, with 10 bases identical to TRBD2. The CDR3 consists of 15 residues. Germline CDR1 and CDR2: SGHTA and FQGNSA. The trim removed 5 bases at V and 6 bases at J, leaving 10 bases unmatched. DNA of the CDR3: TGTGCCAGCAGCGAAAGGATAGCGGGAGGCGGCGAGCAGTACTTC. Amino acids: CASSERIAGGGEQYF. Full variable domain (remainder filled in from reference TRBV7-2 and TRBJ2-7): GAGVSQSPSNKVTEKGKDVELRCDPISGHTALYWYRQSLGQGLEFLIYFQGNSAPDKSGLPSDRFSAERTGGSVSTLTIQRTQQEDSAVYLCASSERIAGGGEQYFGPGTRLTVT.

CDR3 in DNA: TGTGCCAGCAGCCAGCGGTGGGACACTGAAGCTTTCTTT. Its protein is CASSQRWDTEAFF. The chain is built from TRBV14 and TRBJ1-1; D not certain. The V gene lost 3 bases and the J gene lost 3 bases, with 8 bases spanning the gap. The CDR3 totals 13 residues. The germline CDR1 and CDR2 sequences are SGHDN and FVKESK. The full variable domain, in which reference TRBV14 and TRBJ1-1 provide the parts outside the CDR3, is EAGVTQFPSHSVIEKGQTVTLRCDPISGHDNLYWYRRVMGKEIKFLLHFVKESKQDESGMPNNRFLAERTGGTYSTLKVQPAELEDSGVYFCASSQRWDTEAFFGQGTRLTVV.

This chain joins TRBV21-1 and TRBJ2-4; the table names TRBD1, a call not compared with the DNA. TRBV21-1 represents a pseudogene. This CDR3 comprises 18 residues. CDR3 bases: TGTGCCAGCAGCAAAGTCGGCAGGTTCTATAACGCCAAAAACATTCAGTACTTC. It specifies CASSKVGRFYNAKNIQYF.

This clone has only one observation. This chain links TRBV9 with TRBJ2-7, with D possibly matching TRBD1 (6 bases). Trimming took off 1 base at V and 0 bases at J, with 8 bases between the two ends. Germline V gene sequence: CDR1 SGDLS, CDR2 YYNGEE. The CDR3 length is 14 residues. CDR3 nucleotide sequence: TGTGCCAGCAGCGTAAGGGGGAGCTCCTACGAGCAGTACTTC. It specifies CASSVRGSSYEQYF.

As regards this clone: The identical CDR3 is also encoded by other nucleotide sequences in the sample. V is TRBV5-1 and J is TRBJ2-1; tentatively, D is TRBD2 (6 bases). The CDR3 has 15 amino acids. Trimming removed 0 bases at V and 2 bases at J, with 9 bases between. The V gene's germline CDR1 is SGHRS and CDR2 YFSETQ. CDR3 bases: TGCGCCAGCAGCTTGGCTAGCGCCACCTACAATGAGCAGTTCTTC. This translates into CASSLASATYNEQFF.

CDR3 DNA sequence: TGTGCCAGCAGTCTTCACACCCAGGGGGACACTGAAGCTTTCTTT. Its translation is CASSLHTQGDTEAFF. The chain recombines TRBV6-1 with TRBJ1-1, with TRBD1 identical over 7 bases. V was pared by 5 bases and J by 3 bases, with 9 bases of the junction left unmatched. From germline, CDR1 is MNHNS and CDR2 SASEGT. This CDR3 has 15 amino acids.

This clone was observed a single time. V gene TRBV11-3 combines with J gene TRBJ2-1; a possible D gene is TRBD2 (5 bases). The CDR3 sequence is 12 residues long. The germline V gene has CDR1 SGHNT and CDR2 YENEEA. Trimming shortened V by 5 bases and J by 9 bases, and 11 bases separated the two germline ends. CDR3 in DNA: TGTGCCAGCAGCAACCGGGAAGGTGAGCAGTTCTTC. Amino acid sequence: CASSNREGEQFF.

A note on this clone: Other DNA sequences from this sample encode an identical CDR3 as well. This sequence joins TRBV7-2 and TRBJ1-2; 9 bases align to TRBD1. The CDR3 length is 14 residues. The V and J ends lost 5 bases and 5 bases, in that order; junction bases with no gene match: 6. Germline values: CDR1 SGHTA, CDR2 FQGNSA. The CDR3 region is CASSPRTGVYGYTF. For the CDR3, the DNA is TGTGCCAGCAGCCCTAGGACAGGGGTATATGGCTACACCTTC.

The chain employs TRBV6-5 and TRBJ2-7; 7 bases align to TRBD2. V shed 6 bases and J 10 bases; nucleotides not matched to a gene: 6. CDR3 length equals 11 residues. Germline assignment: CDR1 MNHEY and CDR2 SVGAGI. The CDR3 nucleotides are TGTGCCAGCAGAAACCGGGACTATCAGTACTTC. Protein sequence: CASRNRDYQYF.

The chain is built from TRBV18 and TRBJ2-2, with a tentative D call TRBD2 (6 bases). V was shortened by 3 bases and J by 3 bases, with 11 bases between the two germline ends. The CDR3 is 15 residues long. CDR1 is KGHSH, CDR2 LQKENI, per germline. DNA of the CDR3: TGTGCCAGCTCACCGGAGGGCAGGGACACCGGGGAGCTGTTTTTT. It specifies CASSPEGRDTGELFF.

The rearrangement joins TRBV19 to TRBJ1-5; D might be TRBD1 (6 bases). Germline V CDR1 and CDR2: LNHDA, SQIVND (reference sequence). V lost 1 base to trimming and J lost 7 bases, with 14 bases between them. There are 15 residues in the CDR3. CDR3 region: CASSIVGQGRQPQHF. CDR3 nucleotide sequence: TGTGCCAGTAGTATAGTGGGGCAGGGGAGGCAGCCCCAGCATTTT.

This clone has more than one count but fewer than ten. This chain connects TRBV20-1 to TRBJ1-4; 7 nucleotides match TRBD1. The CDR3 is 10 residues long. Germline V gene lookup returns CDR1 DFQATT and CDR2 SNEGSKA (reference sequence). The J segment lost 10 bases and the V segment lost 4 bases, leaving 0 bases of the junction unmatched. Here the CDR3 DNA reads TGCAGTGCTAACAGGGGAAAACTGTTTTTT. Encoded protein: CSANRGKLFF.

The V gene is TRBV7-9, the J gene TRBJ2-6; D is unclear. The germline V gene has CDR1 SEHNR and CDR2 FQNEAQ (reference sequence). Trimming removed 5 bases at V and 0 bases at J, with 8 bases between. CDR3 length equals 15 residues. The CDR3 sequence is CASSQGYSGANVLTF. In nucleotides, the CDR3 is TGTGCCAGCAGCCAAGGGTACTCTGGGGCCAACGTCCTGACTTTC.

V and J are TRBV7-2 and TRBJ2-1, with TRBD2 matching 8 bases. The junction had 10 bases not matched to a gene; V was cut back by 11 bases and J by 1 base. Germline V gene data show CDR1 as SGHTA and CDR2 as FQGNSA. The CDR3 sequence is 15 residues long. The CDR3 sequence: CAESGRSGSYNEQFF. The CDR3 DNA reads TGTGCCGAAAGCGGGAGAAGTGGGTCCTACAATGAGCAGTTCTTC.

Notes on this clone: The same CDR3 arises from other DNA sequences in this sample as well. The rearrangement uses TRBV30 and TRBJ2-5, with a tentative D call TRBD2 (6 bases). This CDR3 is built from 13 residues. Germline CDR1 and CDR2: GTSNPN and SVGIG (reference sequence). Trimming removed 0 bases at V and 2 bases at J, with 7 bases between. CDR3: CAWSVGGQETQYF. CDR3 bases: TGTGCCTGGAGTGTGGGGGGACAAGAGACCCAGTACTTC. Full variable domain (missing parts from reference TRBV30 and TRBJ2-5): SQTIHQWPATLVQPVGSPLSLECTVEGTSNPNLYWYRQAAGRGLQLLFYSVGIGQISSEVPQNLSASRPQDRQFILSSKKLLLSDSGFYLCAWSVGGQETQYFGPGTRLLVL.

This chain uses TRBV2 with TRBJ1-4; perhaps TRBD1 as D (5 bases). There are 14 residues in the CDR3. CDR1 and CDR2 from the germline V gene are SNHLY and FYNNEI. Deletions cut 7 bases from V and 4 bases from J, with 13 bases between. In DNA, the CDR3 is TGTGCCAGCACCCTGGGACGTAGTAATGAAAAACTGTTTTTT. It translates to CASTLGRSNEKLFF. Full variable domain (outside the CDR3, taken from reference TRBV2 and TRBJ1-4): EPEVTQTPSHQVTQMGQEVILRCVPISNHLYFYWYRQILGQKVEFLVSFYNNEISEKSEIFDDQFSVERPDGSNFTLKIRSTKLEDSAMYFCASTLGRSNEKLFFGSGTQLSVL.

V and J are TRBV9 and TRBJ1-1; possible D gene TRBD1, 6 bases. The length of the CDR3 is 13 residues. Per germline, CDR1 SGDLS and CDR2 YYNGEE. V dropped 3 bases and J dropped 1 base, with 7 bases sitting between them. The CDR3 loop is CASSADRNTEAFF. The CDR3, as DNA: TGTGCCAGCAGCGCGGACAGGAACACTGAAGCTTTCTTT. Variable domain in full (rest from reference TRBV9 and TRBJ1-1): DSGVTQTPKHLITATGQRVTLRCSPRSGDLSVYWYQQSLDQGLQFLIQYYNGEERAKGNILERFSAQQFPDLHSELNLSSLELGDSALYFCASSADRNTEAFFGQGTRLTVV.

The chain combines TRBV5-3 with TRBJ2-1; D call uncertain. TRBV5-3 carries the ORF label, with uncertain function. The CDR3 has 13 amino acids. Deletions cut 4 bases from V and 7 bases from J, with 12 bases between. In nucleotides, the CDR3 is TGTGCCAGAAGCGGCCTTTCAGAGAATGAGCAGTTCTTC. It encodes CARSGLSENEQFF.

The J gene is TRBJ2-1, the V gene TRBV5-1; 9 nucleotides match TRBD2. V gave up 4 bases and J gave up 4 bases; unmatched junction bases: 6. From germline, CDR1 is SGHRS and CDR2 YFSETQ. There are 15 residues in the CDR3. The CDR3 is CASSNGLALYNEQFF. The CDR3 DNA follows: TGCGCCAGCAGCAACGGACTAGCGCTGTACAATGAGCAGTTCTTC.

The rearrangement links TRBV28 to TRBJ1-2; the D gene is possibly TRBD1 (5 bases). CDR3 length: 15 residues. Germline lookup yields CDR1 MDHEN and CDR2 SYDVKM. Trimming stripped 3 bases from V and 2 bases from J, with 13 bases between. CDR3 coding DNA: TGTGCCAGCAGTTTTTCCCGAGACAGCAACTATGGCTACACCTTC. Its protein product is CASSFSRDSNYGYTF.